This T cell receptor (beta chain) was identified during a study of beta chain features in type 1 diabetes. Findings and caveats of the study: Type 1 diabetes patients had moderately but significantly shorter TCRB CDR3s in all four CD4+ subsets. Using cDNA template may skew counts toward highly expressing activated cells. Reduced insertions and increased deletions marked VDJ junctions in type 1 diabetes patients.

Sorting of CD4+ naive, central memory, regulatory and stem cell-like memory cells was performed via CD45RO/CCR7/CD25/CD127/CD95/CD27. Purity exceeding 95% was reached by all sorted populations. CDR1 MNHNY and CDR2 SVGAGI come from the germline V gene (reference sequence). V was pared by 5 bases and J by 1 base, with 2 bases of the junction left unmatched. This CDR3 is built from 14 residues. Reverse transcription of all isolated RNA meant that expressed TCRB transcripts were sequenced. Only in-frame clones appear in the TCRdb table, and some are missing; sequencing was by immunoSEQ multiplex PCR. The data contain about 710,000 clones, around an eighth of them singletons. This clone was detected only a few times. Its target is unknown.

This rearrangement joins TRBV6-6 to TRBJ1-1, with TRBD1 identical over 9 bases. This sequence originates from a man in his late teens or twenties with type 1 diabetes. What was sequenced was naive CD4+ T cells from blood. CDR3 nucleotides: TGTGCCAGCAGTCGGGGACAGGGGAACACTGAAGCTTTCTTT. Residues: CASSRGQGNTEAFF.